This record concerns one TCR beta chain sequence. Its antigen is still unknown. Doses given second, at about 4 or about 12 weeks, were pooled. This specimen comes from a study of T cell responses to AZD1222 COVID-19 vaccine. Here immunoSEQ multiplex PCR was the method, and the copy in TCRdb shows in-frame clones only, minus some. Of under 150,000 clones in the sample, under 90% are singletons; the top ten hold around 1.6%. Overall study findings and caveats: Baseline serostatus was positive in only 5 to 7 AZD1222 recipients.

The starting material was peripheral blood, obtained 28 days after the second AZD1222 dose. The clonotype originates from an adult who received the AZD1222 COVID-19 vaccine.

The CDR3 spells CASSLLGTEAFF. The CDR3 coding sequence is TGTGCCAGTAGCCTACTGGGCACTGAAGCTTTCTTT. This rearrangement joins TRBV19 to TRBJ1-1; D uncertain. The CDR3 has 12 amino acids. V was cut by 6 bases and J by 4 bases, with 9 bases left in between. Germline V lookup: CDR1 LNHDA, CDR2 SQIVND (reference sequence).